Following are 19 T cell receptor beta chains from one sample sequenced in a study of control samples from healthy donors and cancer patients. Sequenced by immunoSEQ multiplex PCR; TCRdb stores in-frame clones only, minus some. The repertoire includes over 150,000 clones, around 94% of them detected once, and approximately 1.4% sits in the top ten. Sequencing was performed on blood. The source of these receptors is a young woman in good health.

The V gene is TRBV3-1 (or the pseudogene TRBV3-2), the J gene TRBJ2-7, with TRBD1 matching over 7 bases. V lost 4 bases to trimming and J lost 0 bases; unmatched junction nucleotides: 12. CDR1 and CDR2 (germline): LGHDT, YNNKEL (reference sequence). The CDR3 has 17 amino acids. CDR3 DNA: TGTGCCAGCAGCCCAACAGCCCCGGGACAGCGCTCCTACGAGCAGTACTTC. Translated: CASSPTAPGQRSYEQYF.

The chain uses TRBV25-1 and TRBJ1-2; D is undetermined. The CDR3 sequence is 12 residues long. The germline V and J ends were trimmed by 6 bases and 8 bases, with 13 bases remaining between them. Germline CDR1 and CDR2: MGHDK and SYGVNS. DNA for the CDR3: TGTGCCAGCAGGACACCCCGGGGAGGCTACACCTTC. This translates into CASRTPRGGYTF.

The table lists this clone with a count of one. The gene calls are TRBV27 and TRBJ2-3, with TRBD1 identical over 9 bases. Per germline, CDR1 MNHEY and CDR2 SMNVEV (reference sequence). The CDR3 totals 14 residues. V lost 5 bases to trimming and J lost 4 bases; unmatched junction nucleotides: 4. CDR3: CASSPDRGADTQYF. The CDR3 DNA follows: TGTGCCAGCAGTCCGGACAGGGGAGCAGATACGCAGTATTTT.

This sequence joins TRBV7-2 and TRBJ2-7; 8 nucleotides match TRBD2. The germline V gene encodes CDR1 SGHTA and CDR2 FQGNSA. The V segment lost 7 bases and the J segment 4 bases; nucleotides outside the gene matches: 9. The CDR3 is 14 residues long. CDR3 in amino acids: CASTGGGQTYEQYF. In DNA form, the CDR3 reads TGTGCCAGCACGGGGGGGGGACAAACTTACGAGCAGTACTTC.

This chain connects TRBV9 to TRBJ1-5; the D is unclear. Germline V gene data show CDR1 as SGDLS and CDR2 as YYNGEE. Trimming took off 0 bases at V and 0 bases at J, with 4 bases between the two ends. The CDR3 has 14 amino acids. In nucleotides, the CDR3 is TGTGCCAGCAGCGTAGGCCTTAGCAATCAGCCCCAGCATTTT. Its translation is CASSVGLSNQPQHF.

V and J are TRBV12-5 and TRBJ1-1; possibly TRBD1 for D (5 bases). This CDR3 spans 12 amino acids. V lost 5 bases, J lost 12 bases, and 16 bases lay in between. CDR1 and CDR2 (germline): LGHNT, FRNRAP. CDR3 amino acids: CASGRDLPGSFF. CDR3 nucleotide sequence: TGTGCTAGTGGTAGGGACCTTCCTGGGTCTTTCTTT.

This chain joins TRBV2 and TRBJ2-3, with 7 bases lining up with TRBD2. Germline V lookup: CDR1 SNHLY, CDR2 FYNNEI. J was trimmed by 0 bases and V by 8 bases; bases with no gene match: 14. The CDR3 runs to 17 residues. CDR3 DNA sequence: TGTGCCAGCGGGGAGGGGATTTACATTTCTAGCACAGATACGCAGTATTTT. Protein sequence: CASGEGIYISSTDTQYF. Supplemented by reference TRBV2 and TRBJ2-3, the full variable domain reads EPEVTQTPSHQVTQMGQEVILRCVPISNHLYFYWYRQILGQKVEFLVSFYNNEISEKSEIFDDQFSVERPDGSNFTLKIRSTKLEDSAMYFCASGEGIYISSTDTQYFGPGTRLTVL.

The rearrangement joins TRBV3-1 (or the pseudogene TRBV3-2) to TRBJ1-5; D is unresolved. Germline values: CDR1 LGHDT, CDR2 YNNKEL (reference sequence). The CDR3 has 16 amino acids. V lost 2 bases and J 1 base, leaving 12 bases between the germline ends. The CDR3 nucleotides read TGTGCCAGCAGCCAATCCGATGAGGGCAGCAATCAGCCCCAGCATTTT. Protein: CASSQSDEGSNQPQHF.

Of note for this clone: Other DNA sequences within the sample encode an identical CDR3. V is TRBV27 and J is TRBJ2-2; tentatively, D is TRBD2 (6 bases). CDR3 size: 13 residues. V was shortened by 3 bases and J by 5 bases, with 7 bases between the two germline ends. The germline V gene encodes CDR1 MNHEY and CDR2 SMNVEV (reference sequence). CDR3 bases: TGTGCCAGCAGTTTGGGGGGAACCGGGGAGCTGTTTTTT. Its protein product is CASSLGGTGELFF.

Here the CDR3 reads CASSFYVYQPQHF. CDR3 DNA: TGTGCCAGCAGTTTCTACGTCTATCAGCCCCAGCATTTT. This rearrangement joins TRBV28 to TRBJ1-5; unclear D gene. CDR3 size: 13 residues. Germline V gene lookup returns CDR1 MDHEN and CDR2 SYDVKM. V lost 3 bases and J 5 bases, leaving 8 bases between the germline ends. Together with reference TRBV28 and TRBJ1-5, the CDR3 gives the full variable domain: DVKVTQSSRYLVKRTGEKVFLECVQDMDHENMFWYRQDPGLGLRLIYFSYDVKMKEKGDIPEGYSVSREKKERFSLILESASTNQTSMYLCASSFYVYQPQHFGDGTRLSIL.

The chain joins TRBV7-8 to TRBJ2-3; TRBD2 matches at 11 bases. The CDR3 is 15 residues long. Germline V gene sequence: CDR1 SGHVS, CDR2 FQNEAQ. The V and J ends lost 4 bases and 4 bases, in that order; junction bases with no gene match: 4. The CDR3 DNA reads as TGTGCCAGCAGCTCCCTAGCGGGGGGTTCAGATACGCAGTATTTT. Protein product: CASSSLAGGSDTQYF.

The V and J genes are TRBV11-2 and TRBJ1-1, with D perhaps TRBD1 (6 bases). The CDR3 has 14 residues. Germline values: CDR1 SGHAT, CDR2 FQNNGV. The germline V and J ends were trimmed by 5 bases and 5 bases, with 15 bases remaining between them. The CDR3 here is CASSPDWTATEAFF. The CDR3 coding sequence is TGTGCCAGCAGCCCCGACTGGACAGCTACTGAAGCTTTCTTT.

This CDR3 is CASKFRQNTEAFF. In nucleotides, the CDR3 is TGTGCCAGCAAATTCCGACAGAACACTGAAGCTTTCTTT. The genes are TRBV2 and TRBJ1-1; D uncertain. V was shortened by 7 bases and J by 1 base, with 10 bases between the two germline ends. Germline assignment: CDR1 SNHLY and CDR2 FYNNEI. The CDR3 is made up of 13 amino acids.

The chain uses TRBV20-1 and TRBJ1-3; tentatively, D is TRBD1 (5 bases). The CDR3 consists of 14 residues. Germline-derived CDR1 and CDR2 are DFQATT and SNEGSKA (reference sequence). The germline V and J ends were trimmed by 3 bases and 0 bases, with 9 bases remaining between them. The CDR3 here is CSASQGSSGNTIYF. For the CDR3, the DNA is TGCAGTGCTAGTCAGGGCAGCTCTGGAAACACCATATATTTT.

This chain uses TRBV5-1 with TRBJ1-4, with TRBD1 matching 7 bases. V trimming: 1 base; J trimming: 8 bases; junction bases outside the gene matches: 5. CDR3 length equals 14 residues. Germline V CDR1 and CDR2: SGHRS, YFSETQ. The CDR3 sequence is CASSLLGGVEKLFF. CDR3 DNA: TGCGCCAGCAGCTTGTTAGGGGGCGTAGAAAAACTGTTTTTT.

Written as DNA, the CDR3 is TGTGCCAGCAGCTTAGCACCAGGGAACACTGAAGCTTTCTTT. This translates into CASSLAPGNTEAFF. The V gene is TRBV7-2, the J gene TRBJ1-1; no clear D gene. Between the trimmed V and J ends, which lost 0 bases and 1 base, there was a span of 6 bases. Germline lookup yields CDR1 SGHTA and CDR2 FQGNSA. This CDR3 has 14 amino acids.

The chain recombines TRBV10-2 with TRBJ2-7, with 11 bases that match TRBD1. This CDR3 has 13 residues. Looked up from germline, CDR1 is WSHSY and CDR2 is SAAADI. J gave up 7 bases and V 7 bases, and 6 bases lay outside the gene matches. CDR3 sequence reads: CASTRGTGGEQYF. DNA of the CDR3: TGCGCCAGCACCCGCGGGACAGGGGGGGAGCAGTACTTC.

The DNA of the CDR3 is TGTGCCAGCAGCTTAGGCCCCAGCTCCTACGAGCAGTACTTC. Translating gives CASSLGPSSYEQYF. The rearrangement uses TRBV7-9 and TRBJ2-7; no clear D gene. Trimming took 1 base from V and 0 from J, leaving 7 bases between them. The germline V gene encodes CDR1 SEHNR and CDR2 FQNEAQ (reference sequence). The CDR3 is made up of 14 amino acids.

The chain uses TRBV6-5 and TRBJ1-5; D remains unclear. Germline values: CDR1 MNHEY, CDR2 SVGAGI. Between the trimmed V and J ends, which lost 6 bases and 1 base, there was a span of 13 bases. The CDR3 loop spans 15 amino acids. CDR3 bases: TGTGCCAGCAGCAGGACGTGGAGGAGCAATCAGCCCCAGCATTTT. Amino acids: CASSRTWRSNQPQHF.